This T cell receptor beta chain was sequenced during a study of monozygotic twins with inflammatory bowel disease. Findings and limits, study-wide: Compared with healthy co-twins, IBD patients showed reduced TCRbeta repertoire diversity by inverse Simpson. The authors found no support for a single strong IBD-associated signal or clonotype.

As for this clonotype: No antigen is known for it.

Eight separate reactions per sample yielded the cDNA. Following a re-call of the 5' RACE reads, TCRdb has one entry per CDR3 protein and lacks DNA. Recorded here are approximately 400,000 distinct CDR3 sequences; the top ten clones represent about 2.2%. The CDR3 spans 15 residues. Looked up from germline, CDR1 is SGHTA and CDR2 is FQGNSA. The chain is built from TRBV7-2 and TRBJ2-1; TCRdb reports TRBD2, a call that lacks DNA to check it against. The clonotype was recovered from a human donor with ulcerative colitis or Crohn's disease, or a healthy co-twin of an affected twin (not recorded which). The sequenced sample was blood. CDR3 loop: CASSPTRDYYNEQFF.